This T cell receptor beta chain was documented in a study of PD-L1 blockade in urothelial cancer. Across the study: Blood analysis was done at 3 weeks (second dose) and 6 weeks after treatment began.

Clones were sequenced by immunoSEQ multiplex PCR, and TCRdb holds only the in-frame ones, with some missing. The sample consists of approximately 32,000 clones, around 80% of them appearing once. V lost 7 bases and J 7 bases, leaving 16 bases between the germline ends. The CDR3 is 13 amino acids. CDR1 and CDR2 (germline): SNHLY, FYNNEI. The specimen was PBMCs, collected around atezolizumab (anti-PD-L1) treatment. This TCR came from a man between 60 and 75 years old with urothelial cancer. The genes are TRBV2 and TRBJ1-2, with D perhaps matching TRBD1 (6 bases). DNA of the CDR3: TGTGCCAGCACCCCCCGGCAGGGGACTGGCTACACCTTC. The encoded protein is CASTPRQGTGYTF. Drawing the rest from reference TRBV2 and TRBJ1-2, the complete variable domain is EPEVTQTPSHQVTQMGQEVILRCVPISNHLYFYWYRQILGQKVEFLVSFYNNEISEKSEIFDDQFSVERPDGSNFTLKIRSTKLEDSAMYFCASTPRQGTGYTFGSGTRLTVV.